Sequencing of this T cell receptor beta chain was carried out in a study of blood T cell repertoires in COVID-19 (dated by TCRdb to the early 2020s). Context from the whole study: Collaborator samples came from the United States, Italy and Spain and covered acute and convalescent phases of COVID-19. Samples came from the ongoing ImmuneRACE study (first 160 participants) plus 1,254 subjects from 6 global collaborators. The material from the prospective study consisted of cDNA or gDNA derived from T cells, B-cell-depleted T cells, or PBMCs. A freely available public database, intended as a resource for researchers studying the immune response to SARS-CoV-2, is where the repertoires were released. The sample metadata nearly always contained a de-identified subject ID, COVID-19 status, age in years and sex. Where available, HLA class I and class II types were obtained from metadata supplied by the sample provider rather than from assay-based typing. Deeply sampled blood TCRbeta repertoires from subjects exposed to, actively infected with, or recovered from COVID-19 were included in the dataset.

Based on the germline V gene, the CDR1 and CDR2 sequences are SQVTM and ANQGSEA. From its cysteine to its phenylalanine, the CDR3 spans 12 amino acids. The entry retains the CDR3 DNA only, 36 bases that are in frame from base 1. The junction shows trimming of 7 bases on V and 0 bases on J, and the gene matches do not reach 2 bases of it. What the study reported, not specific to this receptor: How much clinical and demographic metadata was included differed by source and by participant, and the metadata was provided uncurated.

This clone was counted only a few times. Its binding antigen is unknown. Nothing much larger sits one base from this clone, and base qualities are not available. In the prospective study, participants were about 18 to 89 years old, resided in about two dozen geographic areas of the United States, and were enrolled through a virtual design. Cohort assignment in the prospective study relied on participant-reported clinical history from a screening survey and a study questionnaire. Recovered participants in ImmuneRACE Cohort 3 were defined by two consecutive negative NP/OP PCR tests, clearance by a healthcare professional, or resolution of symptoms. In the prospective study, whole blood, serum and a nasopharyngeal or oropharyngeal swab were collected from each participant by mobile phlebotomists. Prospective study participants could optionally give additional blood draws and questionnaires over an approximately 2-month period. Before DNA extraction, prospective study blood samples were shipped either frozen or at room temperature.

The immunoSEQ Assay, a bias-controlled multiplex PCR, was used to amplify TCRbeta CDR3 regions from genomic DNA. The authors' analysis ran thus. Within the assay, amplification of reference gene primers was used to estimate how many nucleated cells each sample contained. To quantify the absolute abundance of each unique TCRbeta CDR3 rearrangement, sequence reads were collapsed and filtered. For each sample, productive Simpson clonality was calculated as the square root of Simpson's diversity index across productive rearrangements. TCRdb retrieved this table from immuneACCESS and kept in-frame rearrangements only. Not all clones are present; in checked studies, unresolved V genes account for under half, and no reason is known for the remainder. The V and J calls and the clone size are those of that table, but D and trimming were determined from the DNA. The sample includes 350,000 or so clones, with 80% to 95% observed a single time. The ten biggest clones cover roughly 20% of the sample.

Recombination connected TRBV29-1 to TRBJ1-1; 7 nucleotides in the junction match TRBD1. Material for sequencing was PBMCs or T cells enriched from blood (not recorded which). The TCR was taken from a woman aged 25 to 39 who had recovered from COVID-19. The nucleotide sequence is TGCAGCGGCAGGGGGATGAACACTGAAGCTTTCTTT. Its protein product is CSGRGMNTEAFF.